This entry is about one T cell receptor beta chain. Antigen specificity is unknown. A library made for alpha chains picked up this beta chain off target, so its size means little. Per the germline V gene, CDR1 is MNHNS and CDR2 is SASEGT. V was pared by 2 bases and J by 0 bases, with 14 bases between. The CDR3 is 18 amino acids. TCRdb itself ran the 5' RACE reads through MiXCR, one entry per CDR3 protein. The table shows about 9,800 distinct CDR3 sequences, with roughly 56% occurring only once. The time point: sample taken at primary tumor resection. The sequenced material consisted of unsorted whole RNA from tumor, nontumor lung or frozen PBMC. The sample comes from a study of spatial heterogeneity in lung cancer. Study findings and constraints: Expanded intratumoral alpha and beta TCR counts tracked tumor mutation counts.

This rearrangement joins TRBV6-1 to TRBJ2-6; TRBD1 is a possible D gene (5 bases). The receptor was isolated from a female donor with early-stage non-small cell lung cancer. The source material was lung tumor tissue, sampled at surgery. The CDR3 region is CASSERKGRASGANVLTF. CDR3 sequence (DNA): TGTGCCAGCAGTGAACGGAAGGGCAGGGCCTCTGGGGCCAACGTCCTGACTTTC.